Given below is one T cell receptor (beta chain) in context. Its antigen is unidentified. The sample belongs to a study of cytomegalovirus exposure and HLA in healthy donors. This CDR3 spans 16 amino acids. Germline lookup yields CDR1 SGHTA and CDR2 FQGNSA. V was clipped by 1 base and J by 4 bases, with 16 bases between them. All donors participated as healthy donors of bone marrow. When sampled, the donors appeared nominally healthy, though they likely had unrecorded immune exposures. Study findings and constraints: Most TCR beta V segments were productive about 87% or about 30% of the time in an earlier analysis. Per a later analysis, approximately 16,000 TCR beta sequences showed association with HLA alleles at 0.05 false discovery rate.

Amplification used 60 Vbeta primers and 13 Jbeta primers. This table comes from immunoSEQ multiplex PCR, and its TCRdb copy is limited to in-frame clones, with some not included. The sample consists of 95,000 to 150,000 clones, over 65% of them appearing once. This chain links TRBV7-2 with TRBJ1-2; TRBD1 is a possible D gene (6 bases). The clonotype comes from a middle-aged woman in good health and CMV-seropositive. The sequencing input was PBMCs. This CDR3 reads CASSLDSTGQLYGYTF. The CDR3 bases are TGTGCCAGCAGCTTAGATTCGACAGGACAACTCTATGGCTACACCTTC.